The present entry profiles one T cell receptor (beta chain) with its context. V lost 5 bases, J lost 2 bases, and 23 bases lay in between. The CDR3 totals 17 residues. Germline V lookup: CDR1 SGHDT, CDR2 YYEEEE. In the authors' workflow: Amplification of reference gene primers was used by the study to estimate nucleated cell counts. Sequenced by immunoSEQ multiplex PCR; TCRdb stores in-frame clones only, minus some. V and J calls and clone size are copied from that table; D and trimming were computed from the DNA. In the table there are 250,000 to 350,000 clones, around 90% of which are singletons. The data stem from a study of blood T cell repertoires in COVID-19. In the study overall: Sample material is recorded as cDNA or gDNA derived from T cells, B-cell-depleted T cells, or PBMCs.

The sample was PBMCs or T cells enriched from blood (not recorded which). The chain carries TRBV5-6 and TRBJ2-7; weak D call: TRBD1 (6 bases). The origin of this receptor is a woman aged 60-70 years in a cohort exposed to, infected with or recovered from COVID-19 (not recorded which). The DNA of the CDR3 is TGTGCCAGCAGTCCTAGGCCCTCCGGGACAATTACCTACGAGCAGTACTTC. This codes for CASSPRPSGTITYEQYF.